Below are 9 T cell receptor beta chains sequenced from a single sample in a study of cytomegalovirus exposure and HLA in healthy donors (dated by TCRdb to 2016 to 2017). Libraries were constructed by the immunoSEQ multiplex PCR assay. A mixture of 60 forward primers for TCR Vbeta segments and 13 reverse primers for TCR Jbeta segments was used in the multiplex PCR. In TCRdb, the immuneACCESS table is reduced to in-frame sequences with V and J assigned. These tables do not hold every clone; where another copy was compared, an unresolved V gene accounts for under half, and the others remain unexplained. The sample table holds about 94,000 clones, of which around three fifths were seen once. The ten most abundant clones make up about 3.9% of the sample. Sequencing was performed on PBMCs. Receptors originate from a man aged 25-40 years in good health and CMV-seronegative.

Here the CDR3 DNA reads TGTGCCAGCAGTTTCCGACTAGCGGTTTACGAGCAGTACTTC. Its protein product is CASSFRLAVYEQYF. V and J are TRBV28 and TRBJ2-7, with 9 bases lining up with TRBD2. Germline CDR1 reads MDHEN; CDR2 reads SYDVKM. The CDR3 spans 14 residues. The junction had 4 bases not matched to a gene; V was cut back by 3 bases and J by 4 bases.

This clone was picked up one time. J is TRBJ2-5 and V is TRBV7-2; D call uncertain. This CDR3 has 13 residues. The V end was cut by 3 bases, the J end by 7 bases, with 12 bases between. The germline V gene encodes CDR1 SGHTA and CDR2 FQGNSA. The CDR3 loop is CASSLRHLWTQYF. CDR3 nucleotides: TGTGCCAGCAGCTTGCGACACCTTTGGACCCAGTACTTC.

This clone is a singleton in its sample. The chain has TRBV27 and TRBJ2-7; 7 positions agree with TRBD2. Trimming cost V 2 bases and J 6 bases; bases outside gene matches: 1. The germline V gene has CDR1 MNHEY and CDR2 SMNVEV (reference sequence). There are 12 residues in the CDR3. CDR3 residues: CASSLGGGEQYF. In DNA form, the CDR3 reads TGTGCCAGCAGTTTAGGGGGGGGCGAGCAGTACTTC.

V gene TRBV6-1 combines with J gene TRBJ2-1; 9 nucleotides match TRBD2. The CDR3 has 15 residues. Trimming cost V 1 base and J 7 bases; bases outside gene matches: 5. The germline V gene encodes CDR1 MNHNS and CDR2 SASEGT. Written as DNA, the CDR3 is TGTGCCAGCAGTGAAGATAGCGGGGGACGAAATGAGCAGTTCTTC. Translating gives CASSEDSGGRNEQFF.

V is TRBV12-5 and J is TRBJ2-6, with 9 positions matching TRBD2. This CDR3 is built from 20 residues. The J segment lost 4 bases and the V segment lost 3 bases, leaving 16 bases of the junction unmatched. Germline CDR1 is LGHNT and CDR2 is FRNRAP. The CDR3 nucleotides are TGTGCTAGTGGTTTAGAGTCGGGAATAGCGGGAGTCTCAGGGGCCAACGTCCTGACTTTC. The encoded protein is CASGLESGIAGVSGANVLTF.

The CDR3 bases are TGTGCCAGCAGCTTATGGGACAGCACTAATTCACCCCTCCACTTT. Protein product: CASSLWDSTNSPLHF. The chain combines TRBV7-9 with TRBJ1-6; TRBD1 matches 7 bases. The germline V gene has CDR1 SEHNR and CDR2 FQNEAQ (reference sequence). V trimming: 2 bases; J trimming: 6 bases; junction bases outside the gene matches: 4. The CDR3 is 15 amino acids. Supplemented by reference TRBV7-9 and TRBJ1-6, the full variable domain reads DTGVSQNPRHKITKRGQNVTFRCDPISEHNRLYWYRQTLGQGPEFLTYFQNEAQLEKSRLLSDRFSAERPKGSFSTLEIQRTEQGDSAMYLCASSLWDSTNSPLHFGNGTRLTVT.

CDR3 bases: TGTGCCAGCAGCAGGACAGGCTTAAATTCACCCCTCCACTTT. Translated, it gives CASSRTGLNSPLHF. This rearrangement joins TRBV5-5 to TRBJ1-6, with 7 bases aligning to TRBD1. CDR3 length: 14 amino acids. The V gene end was trimmed by 4 bases and the J gene end by 7 bases; junction bases not matched to a gene: 5. From germline, CDR1 is SGHKS and CDR2 YYEKEE (reference sequence).

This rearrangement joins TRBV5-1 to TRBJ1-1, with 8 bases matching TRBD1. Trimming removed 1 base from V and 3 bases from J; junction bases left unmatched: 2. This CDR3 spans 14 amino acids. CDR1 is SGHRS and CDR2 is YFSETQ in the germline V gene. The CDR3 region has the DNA TGCGCCAGCAGCTTGCAGGGGGCGCACACTGAAGCTTTCTTT. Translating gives CASSLQGAHTEAFF.

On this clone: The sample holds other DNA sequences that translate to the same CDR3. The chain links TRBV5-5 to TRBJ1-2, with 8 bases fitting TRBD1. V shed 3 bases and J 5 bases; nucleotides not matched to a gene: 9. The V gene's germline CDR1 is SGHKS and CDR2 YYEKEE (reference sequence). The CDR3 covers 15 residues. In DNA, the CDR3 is TGTGCCAGCAGCTCCTCAGGGGGCCTCGGGTATGGCTACACCTTC. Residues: CASSSSGGLGYGYTF.